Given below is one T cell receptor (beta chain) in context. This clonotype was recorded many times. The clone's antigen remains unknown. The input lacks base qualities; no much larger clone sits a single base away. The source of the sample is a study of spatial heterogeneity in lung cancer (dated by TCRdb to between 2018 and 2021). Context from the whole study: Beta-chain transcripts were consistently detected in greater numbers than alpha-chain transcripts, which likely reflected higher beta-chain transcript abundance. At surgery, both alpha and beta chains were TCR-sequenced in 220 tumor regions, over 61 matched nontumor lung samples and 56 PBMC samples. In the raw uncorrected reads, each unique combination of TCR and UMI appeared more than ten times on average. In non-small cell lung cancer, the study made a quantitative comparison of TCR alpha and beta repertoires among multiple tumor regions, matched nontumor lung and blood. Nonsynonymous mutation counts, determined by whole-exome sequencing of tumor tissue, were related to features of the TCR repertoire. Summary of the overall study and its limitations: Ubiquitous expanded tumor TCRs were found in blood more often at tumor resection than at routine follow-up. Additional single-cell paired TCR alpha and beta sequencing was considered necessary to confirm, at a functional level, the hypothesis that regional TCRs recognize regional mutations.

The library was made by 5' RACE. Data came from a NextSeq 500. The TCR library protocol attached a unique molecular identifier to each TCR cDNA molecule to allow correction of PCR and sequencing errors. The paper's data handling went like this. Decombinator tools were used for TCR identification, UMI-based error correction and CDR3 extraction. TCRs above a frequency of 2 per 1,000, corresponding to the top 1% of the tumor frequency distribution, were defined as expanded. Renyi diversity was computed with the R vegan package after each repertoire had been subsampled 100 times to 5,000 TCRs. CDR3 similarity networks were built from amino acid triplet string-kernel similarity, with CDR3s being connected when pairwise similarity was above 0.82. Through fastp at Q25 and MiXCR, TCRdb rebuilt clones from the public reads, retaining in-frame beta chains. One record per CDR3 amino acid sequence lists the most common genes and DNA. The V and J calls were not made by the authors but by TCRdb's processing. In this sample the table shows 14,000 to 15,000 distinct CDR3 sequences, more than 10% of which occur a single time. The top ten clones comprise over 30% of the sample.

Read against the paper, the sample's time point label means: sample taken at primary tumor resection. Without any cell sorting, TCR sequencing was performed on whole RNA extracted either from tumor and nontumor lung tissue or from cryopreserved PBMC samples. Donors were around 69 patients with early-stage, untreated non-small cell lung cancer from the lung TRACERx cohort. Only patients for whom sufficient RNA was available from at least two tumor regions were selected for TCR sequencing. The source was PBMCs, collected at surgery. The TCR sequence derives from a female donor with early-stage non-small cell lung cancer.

The DNA reads as follows: TGTGCCAGCAGCTGGGCTTTTGGGAGCGGAAACACCATATATTTT. It codes for CASSWAFGSGNTIYF. The chain is encoded by TRBV11-2 joined to TRBJ1-3, with the D gene not confidently named. There are 15 amino acids in the CDR3, from cysteine to phenylalanine inclusive. Only the CDR3 DNA stays, 45 bases, in frame from base 1. The germline V gene sets CDR1 to SGHAT and CDR2 to FQNNGV. V and J are truncated by 4 bases and 4 bases respectively, leaving an intervening sequence of 14 bases.